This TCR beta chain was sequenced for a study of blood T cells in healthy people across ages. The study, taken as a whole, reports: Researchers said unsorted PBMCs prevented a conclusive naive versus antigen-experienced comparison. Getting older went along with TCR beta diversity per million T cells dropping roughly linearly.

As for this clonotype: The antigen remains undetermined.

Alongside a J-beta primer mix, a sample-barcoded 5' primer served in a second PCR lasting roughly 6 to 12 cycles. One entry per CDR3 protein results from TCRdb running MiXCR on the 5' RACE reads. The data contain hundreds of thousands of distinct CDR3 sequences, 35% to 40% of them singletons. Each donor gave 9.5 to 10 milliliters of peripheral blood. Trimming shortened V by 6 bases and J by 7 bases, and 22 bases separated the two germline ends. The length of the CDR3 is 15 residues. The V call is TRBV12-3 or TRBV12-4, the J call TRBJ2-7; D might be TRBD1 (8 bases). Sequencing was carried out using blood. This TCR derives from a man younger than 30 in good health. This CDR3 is CASSPDRGGDNEQYF. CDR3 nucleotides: TGTGCCAGCAGCCCCGACAGGGGAGGGGACAATGAGCAGTACTTC.